Below, one T cell receptor beta chain is given with its context. This clone has just one count. No cognate antigen has been identified for it. Nothing much larger sits one base from this clone, and base qualities are not available. Library generation was performed with the immunoSEQ multiplex PCR assay. A mixture of 60 forward primers for TCR Vbeta segments and 13 reverse primers for TCR Jbeta segments was used in the multiplex PCR. A multiplex PCR assay on genomic DNA amplified the CDR3 region of rearranged TCR beta genes. On the Illumina HiSeq System, the amplified TCR beta libraries were sequenced as 87-base-pair reads. Under the source paper's analysis protocol: A later analysis counted about 82 million unique TCR beta chains across the 640 or so repertoires, and some 11 million of these chains were shared by at least two donors. To remove PCR and sequencing errors, raw reads were error-corrected and collapsed into unique sequences using a nearest-neighbor algorithm that merged closely related sequences. To assign V, D and J gene segments, CDR3 sequences were aligned to IMGT reference sequences. For a sequence to be retained, a match of at least six nucleotides was required to both a V gene segment and a J gene segment. A rearrangement counted as productive if the CDR3 had no stop codons and remained in frame with V and J, and every other rearrangement counted as non-productive. CDR3 was defined by IMGT convention, running from the second conserved V-encoded cysteine to the conserved J-encoded phenylalanine. The earlier analysis of around 640 of the donors excluded sequences that lacked an unambiguous match to a single V gene segment. In an earlier analysis of approximately 560 of the donors, a V segment was called functional when productive rearrangements were above 56.7%, and segregating when the standard deviation between donors exceeded 5%. A statistical classification framework was built to diagnose cytomegalovirus status from the catalog of TCR beta chain sequences. In a later analysis, TCR nucleotide sequences were compared against IMGT/GENE-DB human TR gene sequences so that V and J genes could be assigned. In a later analysis, CDR3 sequences and most-parsimonious VDJ recombination scenarios were assigned using the TCRdist pipeline. In a later analysis, each TCR beta chain was defined by its CDR3 amino acid sequence together with its V-gene family, and reads lacking a unique V-gene family were excluded. As a way to deal with suspected cross-contamination and a sequencing artifact, a later analysis dropped hundreds of nucleotide sequences that were highly shared and had low generation probability. For each public chain, a later analysis derived a clonal expansion index from normalized ranks of inferred template counts within each repertoire. Generation probabilities in a later analysis came from a VDJ recombination model fitted to out-of-frame rearrangements, and those results were checked against IGoR. In a later analysis, TCR-TCR, TCR-HLA and TCR-CMV co-occurrence was scored with hypergeometric tests, and a repertoire-size bias correction was applied to TCR pairs. In a later analysis, false discovery rates were estimated by permuting HLA or CMV assignments 20 times. In a later analysis, co-occurring TCRs were grouped using DBSCAN, and TCRdist sequence similarity was added for clustering within HLA-allele-positive subsets. Co-occurrence clustering excluded repertoires with fewer than 30,000 or more than 120,000 public chains, plus five with anomalous nucleotide sharing. The table comes from immuneACCESS by way of TCRdb, which keeps in-frame sequences with V and J called. Part of the clones is missing from these tables; in studies checked, under half for an unresolved V gene and the rest for unknown reasons. That table supplies the V and J calls and clone size; D and trimming were determined from the DNA. This sample comprises about 140,000 clones, 88% of them detected only once. The ten largest clones take up around 0.51% of the sample.

This entry comes from a study of cytomegalovirus exposure and HLA in healthy donors (dated by TCRdb to about 2017). In terms of the full investigation: An earlier analysis of approximately 640 of the donors reported 250 to 350 Gb of sequence data and 120 million or so unique TCR beta sequences from approximately 180 million T cells. An early release that covered several hundred HLA-typed donors contained around 300 gigabases of sequencing data and 65 million to 100 million unique TCR sequences. The genetic ancestry cluster associated with self-reported Caucasian donors included around four fifths of the roughly 380 genotyped donors. The study was designed to test whether signatures of past pathogen exposure could be identified by cataloging public T cell receptors. The T cell repertoires of several hundred subjects were profiled by immunosequencing and related to cytomegalovirus serostatus. A separate validation cohort of approximately 130 different subjects was used in addition to the approximately 670-subject first cohort. The study combined high-throughput TCR immunosequencing, statistical association of individual TCRs with disease status, and machine learning to predict cytomegalovirus infection status. To study patterns of TCR occurrence, a later analysis re-analyzed previously published TCR beta repertoires from several hundred donors and added high-resolution HLA genotyping. In the later analysis, no new phenotypic data were used to find candidate immune exposures; instead, reliance was placed on TCR beta sequences and their occurrence across donors. An earlier analysis of 587 of the donors applied high-throughput TCR beta sequencing to assess whether each TCR beta V gene segment acted as functional or pseudogenic. Donor age, sex, ethnicity and CMV serostatus were compiled together with the repertoire data. A later genetic analysis used genome-wide SNP genotypes for about 60% of the 666 donors, treating that subset as a discovery cohort. Every repertoire in the discovery cohort had been generated on one and the same sequencing platform. HLA typing covered class I and class II loci at four-digit resolution. The number of donors typed differed by locus, with about 629-640 for A, B, C, DRB1 and DQB1, around 500 for DQA1, 606 for DPA1, and over 400 for DPB1. Because of strong linkage in the cohort, four to six DR-DQ haplotypes were treated as single units for association and clustering. On average, about 200,000 unique TCR beta nucleotide sequences were sequenced per donor among about 400 genotyped donors of the cohort, with roughly 18% of those sequences being non-productive.

V loses 4 bases at its end and J loses 0 bases; junction bases beyond the gene matches: 8. From a lookup of the germline V gene, CDR1 and CDR2 are MGHRA and YSYEKL. The CDR3, from cysteine to phenylalanine, totals 18 residues. The entry retains the CDR3 DNA only, 54 bases that are in frame from base 1. What the study reported, not specific to this receptor: When HLA alleles, especially DR and DQ, strongly co-occurred, attributing TCR associations to individual alleles was difficult. In a later genetic analysis, fewer N-insertions in productive TCRs were reported among donors in an Asian-associated ancestry cluster than the roughly 700-donor mean. Several of the top co-occurrence clusters appeared to be linked to parvovirus B19, influenza, CMV and Epstein-Barr virus, according to a later analysis. A later analysis found that HLA-associated TCR beta chains were more clonally expanded and had lower generation probabilities than equally common non-associated chains. A few of the identified cytomegalovirus-associated TCR beta chains were confirmed in vitro to be specific for cytomegalovirus antigens. For the cohort, immune exposure information was limited to CMV serostatus. This cohort had only TCR beta chains sequenced, and the lack of alpha or paired-chain data limited which features could be detected. A cluster of highly shared sequence variants was judged likely to be a technical artifact of the sequencing pipeline. In a later analysis, around 17,000 TCR beta sequences were associated with specific HLA alleles at a false discovery rate of 0.05. About 17 rarely observed V segments, including chromosome 9 orphons, were excluded from the earlier analysis of almost 600 of the donors because counts were too low. Most CMV-associated TCR beta chains appeared to be HLA-restricted in a later analysis, and the HLA associations seemed to be driven largely by CMV exposure. Because the 87-base-pair reads could not distinguish some IMGT-functional V segments, including TRBV6-2 and TRBV6-3, those segments were excluded. HLA typing was unavailable for some donors at each locus, so association tests used only the typed subset. While some public TCRs were present in many individuals, most TCR sequences turned up only very rarely across donors. An association between a missense DCLRE1C variant and V-gene and J-gene trimming of TCR beta chains was found in a later genetic analysis and replicated in an independent cohort. Sequencing depth was assumed to be roughly uniform across donors in the presence/absence analyses, though that assumption may not hold. A further reported finding was that TCR beta sequences accurately predicted the HLA-A and HLA-B alleles for most subjects in the first cohort. The classifier was reported to diagnose cytomegalovirus status with high specificity and sensitivity in both the original and validation cohorts. The authors suggested that the approach could potentially be generalized to other disease states and immunological phenotypes. The study listed 150 to 200 TCR beta chains as associated with cytomegalovirus. Linkage disequilibrium might explain the correlated functional status among segregating V segments, but an unknown experimental factor could not be excluded. According to a later analysis, TCR association rates differed among HLA loci, with DRB1 alleles showing the most associated TCRs and HLA-C alleles showing the fewest. Broadly in line with IMGT annotations, most TCR beta V segments showed up in productive rearrangements about 90% or about 30% of the time in an earlier analysis of some 590 of the donors.

The cohort consisted of 600 to 700 healthy bone marrow donors. Cohort members were all nominally healthy when sampled, although unrecorded immune exposures were likely present. The donor tested CMV seronegative, placing the donor among the 350 or so seronegative members of the cohort. A peripheral blood sample was provided by each donor, and peripheral blood mononuclear cells were used for TCR beta sequencing. The Qiagen DNeasy Blood Extraction Kit was used to extract genomic DNA from the blood cell samples. The sequence joins TRBV4-1 to TRBJ1-5; 11 bases in between match TRBD1. The clonotype was recovered from a woman in her forties in good health and CMV-seronegative. Material: PBMCs. The CDR3 corresponds to CASSRGDGTGGSNQPQHF. The nucleotide sequence reads as follows: TGCGCCAGCAGCCGGGGGGATGGGACAGGGGGTAGCAATCAGCCCCAGCATTTT.